This T cell receptor (beta chain) was documented in a study of glioma-infiltrating T cells. For this clonotype: Its specificity is not known.

General observations from the study: CDR3 overlap between tissue and blood was very small.

The iRepertoire nested amplicon-rescue multiplex PCR amplified TCR alpha and beta CDR3s from RNA. One-step reverse transcription and amplification started from approximately 100-400 ng of tissue mRNA or PBMC total RNA. In TCRdb, the multiplex PCR reads were re-called with MiXCR into one record per CDR3 protein. Of some 180,000 distinct CDR3 sequences in the sample, 30% to 40% were seen once. Trimming took off 3 bases at V and 5 bases at J, with 20 bases between the two ends. Germline V CDR1 and CDR2: LNHDA, SQIVND (reference sequence). The CDR3 is 16 amino acids. This receptor was identified in a human donor with low-grade glioma or glioblastoma, undergoing nonglioma brain surgery, or in good health (not recorded which). The chain joins TRBV19 to TRBJ2-7; D unclear. Sequenced input: glioma tissue, nonneoplastic brain tissue, or PBMCs (not recorded which). The CDR3 sequence is CASSIPFGWAIDEQYF. CDR3 in DNA: TGTGCCAGTAGTATCCCCTTTGGGTGGGCTATCGACGAGCAGTACTTC.